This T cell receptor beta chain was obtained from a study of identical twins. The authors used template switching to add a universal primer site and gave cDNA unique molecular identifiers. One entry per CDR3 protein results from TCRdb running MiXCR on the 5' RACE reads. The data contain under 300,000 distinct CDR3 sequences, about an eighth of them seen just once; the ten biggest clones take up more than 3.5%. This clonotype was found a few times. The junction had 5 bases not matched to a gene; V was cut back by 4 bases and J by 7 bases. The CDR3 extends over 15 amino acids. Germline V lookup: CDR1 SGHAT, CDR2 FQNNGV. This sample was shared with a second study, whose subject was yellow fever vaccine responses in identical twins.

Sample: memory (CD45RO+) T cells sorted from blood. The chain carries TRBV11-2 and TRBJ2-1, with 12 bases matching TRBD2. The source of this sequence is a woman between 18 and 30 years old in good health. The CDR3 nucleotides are TGTGCCAGCAGCTCGGGGCTAGCGGGAGGGAATGAGCAGTTCTTC. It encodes CASSSGLAGGNEQFF. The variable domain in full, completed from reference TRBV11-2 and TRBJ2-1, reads EAGVAQSPRYKIIEKRQSVAFWCNPISGHATLYWYQQILGQGPKLLIQFQNNGVVDDSQLPKDRFSAERLKGVDSTLKIQPAKLEDSAVYLCASSSGLAGGNEQFFGPGTRLTVL.